Following are 27 T cell receptor beta chains from one sample sequenced in a study of T cell repertoires in cytomegalovirus infection. TCRdb redid the calling of the reads with MiXCR, one entry per CDR3 protein. The sample carries 350,000 to 450,000 distinct CDR3 sequences, about a sixth recorded once. Material for sequencing was PBMCs. The receptors here all came from a human donor in good health (CMV status not recorded). Some clones in this sample may be carry-over from other donors' samples.

This clonotype showed up just a few times. The chain joins TRBV7-2 to TRBJ2-5; 7 bases align to TRBD1. This CDR3 has 16 amino acids. From germline, CDR1 is SGHTA and CDR2 FQGNSA. With 4 bases clipped from V and 0 bases from J, the junction kept 8 bases outside the gene matches. The CDR3 sequence: CASSYTRDSYQETQYF. In DNA, the CDR3 is TGTGCCAGCAGCTACACCCGGGACAGCTACCAAGAGACCCAGTACTTC. The entire variable domain, with the rest obtained from reference TRBV7-2 and TRBJ2-5, is as follows: GAGVSQSPSNKVTEKGKDVELRCDPISGHTALYWYRQSLGQGLEFLIYFQGNSAPDKSGLPSDRFSAERTGGSVSTLTIQRTQQEDSAVYLCASSYTRDSYQETQYFGPGTRLLVL.

In this sample, this clonotype turned up a few times. The chain is built from TRBV6-6 and TRBJ2-3; TRBD2 is a possible D gene (6 bases). Germline assignment: CDR1 MNHNY and CDR2 SVGAGI (reference sequence). The ends were cut back, 5 bases at V and 6 bases at J, with 12 bases in the middle. CDR3 length equals 13 residues. The CDR3 spells CASSGTSPDTQYF. The CDR3 nucleotides read TGTGCCAGCAGTGGGACTTCGCCGGATACGCAGTATTTT.

CDR3 in amino acids: CSALTHYNEQFF. The CDR3 region has the DNA TGCAGTGCTCTAACCCATTACAATGAGCAGTTCTTC. This chain joins TRBV20-1 and TRBJ2-1; no firm D call. The germline gives CDR1 DFQATT, CDR2 SNEGSKA (reference sequence). Trimming left V 5 bases short and J 4 bases short, with 9 bases between. This CDR3 contains 12 residues.

A few counts support this clonotype. The chain combines TRBV5-5 with TRBJ1-6; TRBD1 matches 11 bases. CDR1 and CDR2 (germline): SGHKS, YYEKEE (reference sequence). This CDR3 has 15 amino acids. V trimming: 2 bases; J trimming: 10 bases; junction bases outside the gene matches: 5. CDR3: CASSLGQGAWSPLHF. The CDR3 nucleotides read TGTGCCAGCAGCTTAGGACAGGGGGCATGGTCACCCCTCCACTTT.

The chain carries TRBV7-8 and TRBJ2-1; 7 positions agree with TRBD2. V shed 4 bases, J shed 4 bases, and the junction held 4 bases outside the gene matches. CDR3 length equals 14 residues. CDR1 and CDR2 from the germline V gene are SGHVS and FQNEAQ. The CDR3 sequence: CASSSAGKYNEQFF. CDR3 nucleotides: TGTGCCAGCAGCTCAGCGGGAAAATACAATGAGCAGTTCTTC.

In this sample, this clonotype turned up many times. The rearrangement uses TRBV12-3 or TRBV12-4 and TRBJ1-5, with 7 positions matching TRBD1. The CDR3 has 16 amino acids. V lost 1 base and J lost 3; bases outside the gene matches: 6. The CDR3 here is CASSLGTGIFNQPQHF. The CDR3 DNA reads TGTGCCAGCAGTTTAGGGACAGGTATTTTCAATCAGCCCCAGCATTTT.

DNA for the CDR3: TGTGCCAGCAGCGTGAGCGGGAGGGCCTACAATGAGCAGTTCTTC. Protein: CASSVSGRAYNEQFF. The chain links TRBV7-2 to TRBJ2-1; 10 bases are shared with TRBD2. V lost 5 bases, J lost 2 bases, and 3 bases stayed unmatched. There are 15 residues in the CDR3. The germline V gene has CDR1 SGHTA and CDR2 FQGNSA. Looking up the rest from reference TRBV7-2 and TRBJ2-1 gives the full variable domain: GAGVSQSPSNKVTEKGKDVELRCDPISGHTALYWYRQSLGQGLEFLIYFQGNSAPDKSGLPSDRFSAERTGGSVSTLTIQRTQQEDSAVYLCASSVSGRAYNEQFFGPGTRLTVL.

There are a few counts of this clonotype. The chain couples TRBV19 to TRBJ1-1; D is undetermined. There are 14 residues in the CDR3. Trimming pared 6 bases from V and 7 bases from J, leaving 18 bases between. The germline V gene encodes CDR1 LNHDA and CDR2 SQIVND (reference sequence). CDR3 in amino acids: CASSARAPEGEAFF. The CDR3 DNA is TGTGCCAGTAGCGCCCGGGCCCCGGAAGGTGAAGCTTTCTTT.

This clonotype has more than one count but fewer than ten. The chain uses TRBV6-5 and TRBJ1-2, with D unresolved. Germline V lookup: CDR1 MNHEY, CDR2 SVGAGI. V lost 0 bases and J 1 base, leaving 6 bases between the germline ends. The CDR3 length is 14 residues. This chain's CDR3 is CASSYSGSNYGYTF. In nucleotides, the CDR3 is TGTGCCAGCAGTTACTCCGGCAGTAACTATGGCTACACCTTC.

V usage is TRBV14 and J usage is TRBJ1-6; 8 nucleotides line up with TRBD1. Germline V CDR1 and CDR2: SGHDN, FVKESK. The V and J ends lost 0 bases and 0 bases, in that order; junction bases with no gene match: 7. The CDR3 extends over 19 amino acids. CDR3 protein: CASSQDRGTGSSYNSPLHF. The DNA of the CDR3 is TGTGCCAGCAGCCAAGATCGAGGGACAGGCAGCTCCTATAATTCACCCCTCCACTTT.

V is TRBV20-1 and J is TRBJ2-7, with TRBD2 as a possible D gene (8 bases). Per the germline V gene, CDR1 is DFQATT and CDR2 is SNEGSKA (reference sequence). This CDR3 spans 18 amino acids. V lost 0 bases, J lost 2 bases, and 23 bases lay in between. The CDR3 loop is CSARDPDRDNSGAYEQYF. The CDR3 nucleotides read TGCAGTGCTAGAGATCCCGACAGGGATAATAGCGGGGCCTACGAGCAGTACTTC.

V usage is TRBV10-3 and J usage is TRBJ2-1, with D perhaps TRBD1 (6 bases). Trimming took off 5 bases at V and 3 bases at J, with 8 bases between the two ends. Germline CDR1 is ENHRY and CDR2 is SYGVKD. CDR3 length: 13 amino acids. CDR3 protein: CAISRTDYNEQFF. DNA of the CDR3: TGTGCCATCAGTCGGACAGACTACAATGAGCAGTTCTTC.

The rearrangement uses TRBV2 and TRBJ1-1; D gene uncertain. Between the trimmed V and J ends, which lost 1 base and 1 base, there was a span of 10 bases. Germline V gene lookup returns CDR1 SNHLY and CDR2 FYNNEI. The CDR3 length is 15 residues. The CDR3 region is CASSEGDPRNTEAFF. The CDR3 coding sequence is TGTGCCAGCAGTGAAGGTGATCCTCGGAACACTGAAGCTTTCTTT.

This clonotype came up a few times. This chain joins TRBV5-4 and TRBJ2-5, with 7 bases fitting TRBD1. The germline V gene has CDR1 SGHNT and CDR2 YYREEE (reference sequence). There are 14 residues in the CDR3. J lost 5 bases, V lost 1 base, and 5 bases had no gene match. In DNA form, the CDR3 reads TGTGCCAGCAGCTTGAAGGGGGCCGCGGAGACCCAGTACTTC. Protein product: CASSLKGAAETQYF.

This clonotype was seen at least ten times. The rearrangement joins TRBV18 to TRBJ2-7; 7 nucleotides agree with TRBD2. The trim removed 3 bases at V and 5 bases at J, leaving 7 bases unmatched. CDR1 KGHSH and CDR2 LQKENI come from the germline V gene. The CDR3 has 14 amino acids. The CDR3 is CASSPYREGNEQYF. In DNA, the CDR3 is TGTGCCAGCTCACCTTATAGGGAGGGCAACGAGCAGTACTTC.

In its sample, this clonotype was seen a few times. The chain is built from TRBV6-2 or TRBV6-3 and TRBJ2-7, with 10 bases matching TRBD1. The CDR3 is 15 residues long. Germline CDR1 and CDR2: MNHEY and SVGEGT. J gave up 5 bases and V 2 bases, and 6 bases lay outside the gene matches. CDR3 nucleotide sequence: TGTGCCAGCAGTTACCGGGACAGGGGACTCCACGAGCAGTACTTC. Protein product: CASSYRDRGLHEQYF.

This clonotype was seen many times. This rearrangement joins TRBV7-9 to TRBJ1-5, with TRBD1 as a possible D gene (5 bases). The CDR3 has 13 residues. The V and J ends lost 4 bases and 5 bases respectively, with 9 bases between them. Germline loops: CDR1 SEHNR, CDR2 FQNEAQ (reference sequence). The CDR3 coding sequence is TGTGCCAGCAGCTCGGGGGGGGATCAGCCCCAGCATTTT. It specifies CASSSGGDQPQHF.

This clonotype was seen only a few times. The genes are TRBV28 and TRBJ2-7; D remains ambiguous. In germline, CDR1 is MDHEN, CDR2 SYDVKM. Trimming cost V 3 bases and J 3 bases, with 6 bases left between them. The CDR3 sequence is 12 residues long. The CDR3 sequence is CASSFTDYEQYF. CDR3 bases: TGTGCCAGCAGTTTTACAGACTACGAGCAGTACTTC.

This clonotype occurred many times. J is TRBJ1-1 and V is TRBV7-2; a weak D match, TRBD1 (5 bases). Trimming removed 0 bases from V and 7 bases from J, with 9 bases in between. Germline V gene lookup returns CDR1 SGHTA and CDR2 FQGNSA. The CDR3 contains 13 residues. The CDR3 reads CASSLAPRVEAFF. The DNA of the CDR3 is TGTGCCAGCAGCTTAGCTCCCAGGGTTGAAGCTTTCTTT. The full variable domain, rest sourced from reference TRBV7-2 and TRBJ1-1, is GAGVSQSPSNKVTEKGKDVELRCDPISGHTALYWYRQSLGQGLEFLIYFQGNSAPDKSGLPSDRFSAERTGGSVSTLTIQRTQQEDSAVYLCASSLAPRVEAFFGQGTRLTVV.

This clonotype was counted only a few times. V gene TRBV6-2 or TRBV6-3 combines with J gene TRBJ2-1; maybe TRBD2 (5 bases). This CDR3 contains 16 residues. The V gene lost 7 bases and the J gene lost 0 bases, with 16 bases spanning the gap. The germline CDR1 and CDR2 sequences are MNHEY and SVGEGT. CDR3: CASTRPSRSSYNEQFF. The CDR3 DNA follows: TGTGCCAGCACTCGACCTAGCAGGAGCTCCTACAATGAGCAGTTCTTC.

This clonotype was seen more than once but under ten times. The chain employs TRBV6-2 or TRBV6-3 and TRBJ2-1, with 10 bases matching TRBD1. CDR3 length equals 16 residues. The ends lost 4 bases at V and 5 bases at J; junction bases unmatched: 8. Germline V gives CDR1 MNHEY, CDR2 SVGEGT. CDR3 DNA: TGTGCCAGCAGTTTCTCCCCGGGACAGGGGCACAATGAGCAGTTCTTC. Translating it yields CASSFSPGQGHNEQFF.

This clonotype was counted only a few times. The V call is TRBV4-2, the J call TRBJ1-5; D ambiguous. V was trimmed by 1 base and J by 7 bases, leaving 8 bases between them. Per the germline V gene, CDR1 is LGHNA and CDR2 is YNFKEQ. The CDR3 loop spans 13 amino acids. As DNA, the CDR3 is TGTGCCAGCAGCCAAGGGGGATACCAGCCCCAGCATTTT. It translates to CASSQGGYQPQHF.

This clonotype was recorded at least ten times. V and J are TRBV7-8 and TRBJ2-5, with 8 bases lining up with TRBD2. Per the germline V gene, CDR1 is SGHVS and CDR2 is FQNEAQ. The CDR3 covers 19 residues. V was clipped by 1 base and J by 1 base; unmatched bases: 14. CDR3 nucleotides: TGTGCCAGCAGCTTAGAAGGGGACTGGCGGGGGGCCCTCCAAGAGACCCAGTACTTC. Translated, it gives CASSLEGDWRGALQETQYF.

This clonotype was observed a few times. V and J are TRBV20-1 and TRBJ2-7; 7 bases map to TRBD1. V was pared by 1 base and J by 6 bases, with 9 bases of the junction left unmatched. The CDR3 is 14 amino acids. Germline V CDR1 and CDR2: DFQATT, SNEGSKA (reference sequence). This CDR3 reads CSARGGRGNIEQYF. The CDR3 bases are TGCAGTGCTAGAGGTGGCAGGGGGAACATCGAGCAGTACTTC.

V is TRBV6-2 or TRBV6-3 and J is TRBJ1-5; no clear D gene. CDR3 length: 14 residues. The V gene's germline CDR1 is MNHEY and CDR2 SVGEGT. V was pared by 2 bases and J by 6 bases, with 11 bases between. In DNA, the CDR3 is TGTGCCAGCAGTTACATACCTGGCGGTCAGCCCCAGCATTTT. This translates into CASSYIPGGQPQHF.

In this sample, this clonotype turned up a few times. The chain combines TRBV5-8 with TRBJ1-4; no definite D call. Between the trimmed V and J ends, which lost 4 bases and 8 bases, there was a span of 15 bases. The V gene's germline CDR1 is SGHTS and CDR2 YDEGEE. The CDR3 sequence is 14 residues long. The CDR3, as DNA: TGTGCCAGCAGCCACCCTTCGAGGGCAGAAAAACTGTTTTTT. This translates into CASSHPSRAEKLFF.

This sequence joins TRBV19 and TRBJ2-7; D is possibly TRBD1 (6 bases). This CDR3 has 13 residues. V dropped 3 bases and J dropped 4 bases, with 10 bases sitting between them. Germline lookup yields CDR1 LNHDA and CDR2 SQIVND (reference sequence). CDR3 nucleotides: TGTGCCAGTAGTATGGAGAGGGGGTACGAGCAGTACTTC. Amino acids: CASSMERGYEQYF.